The clone carrying this T cell receptor (beta chain) showed up just a few times. Its antigen is unidentified. The data stem from a study of T cell clonotyping in hematopoietic cell transplantation. Study-wide points: At the given depth, recipient repertoires were over 97% de novo clonotypes.

The assay was immunoSEQ multiplex PCR, and TCRdb's table has in-frame clones only and misses some. The sample includes 4,500 to 5,500 clones, around 78% of them seen just once. Sequencing was performed on peripheral blood mononuclear cells, taken 30 days after allogeneic stem cell transplant. The receptor's source is a male patient over 55 who had an allogeneic stem cell transplant from an unrelated donor, so the T cells may come from the graft donor. Some clones in this sample may be carry-over from other donors' samples.

The CDR3 sequence: CASSEGQRSNQPQHF. The CDR3 DNA follows: TGTGCCAGCAGTGAAGGACAGCGAAGCAATCAGCCCCAGCATTTT. The rearrangement joins TRBV25-1 to TRBJ1-5; TRBD1 might be the D (6 bases). The CDR3 is 15 amino acids. The V gene's germline CDR1 is MGHDK and CDR2 SYGVNS. Trimming pared 2 bases from V and 1 base from J, leaving 9 bases between.